The following is a TCR beta chain sequence with its context. This entry is derived from a study of tumor-infiltrating lymphocytes in localized non-small cell lung cancer. In the study overall: Each patient gave resected tumor and non-adjacent uninvolved lung tissue.

Germline assignment: CDR1 SGHRS and CDR2 YFSETQ. V lost 3 bases to trimming and J lost 4 bases; unmatched junction nucleotides: 5. The CDR3 length is 16 residues. Sequencing used immunoSEQ multiplex PCR; TCRdb keeps in-frame clones, though not all of them. The sample holds over 14,000 clones, approximately 85% seen once. This clonotype originated in a human donor with non-small cell lung cancer. The sample comprised lung tumor tissue. The J gene is TRBJ2-2, the V gene TRBV5-1; 11 nucleotides match TRBD1. CDR3 in DNA: TGCGCCAGCAGCTGGGGGACAGGGGGGAGCACCGGGGAGCTGTTTTTT. Encoded protein: CASSWGTGGSTGELFF.